What follows are 21 T cell receptor beta chains derived from one specimen sequenced in a study of OX40 agonist ivuxolimab in advanced cancers. Sequencing used immunoSEQ multiplex PCR; TCRdb keeps in-frame clones, though not all of them. The sample lists 65,000 to 75,000 clones, about 85% occurring once. Material: CD4+ or CD8+ T cells sorted from blood, obtained in a trial of the OX40 agonist ivuxolimab. The origin of the receptors is an adult with an advanced solid tumor such as melanoma, head and neck, liver or kidney cancer.

The chain is built from TRBV5-6 and TRBJ2-1; 8 nucleotides align to TRBD1. The CDR3 extends over 15 amino acids. V shed 4 bases, J shed 3 bases, and the junction held 6 bases outside the gene matches. Germline-derived CDR1 and CDR2 are SGHDT and YYEEEE. The CDR3 here is CASSARTGYYNEQFF. The CDR3 DNA reads as TGTGCCAGCAGCGCGCGGACAGGGTACTACAATGAGCAGTTCTTC.

V gene TRBV18 combines with J gene TRBJ1-1, with 7 nucleotides matching TRBD1. The CDR3 length is 12 residues. The germline CDR1 and CDR2 sequences are KGHSH and LQKENI. After removal of 2 bases from V and 8 bases from J, the junction contained 2 bases not matched to a gene. CDR3 in DNA: TGTGCCAGCTCACCAAGGGGGCCCGAAGCTTTCTTT. Protein: CASSPRGPEAFF.

The V and J genes are TRBV7-6 and TRBJ2-2; 7 bases line up with TRBD2. This CDR3 is built from 15 residues. Germline lookup yields CDR1 SGHVS and CDR2 FNYEAQ. J lost 6 bases, V lost 4 bases, and 8 bases had no gene match. The CDR3 coding sequence is TGTGCCAGCAGCTCCCTGGCGGGAGCATCCGGGGAGCTGTTTTTT. This translates into CASSSLAGASGELFF.

Comment on this clone: This may stem from a read error, because a much larger clone lies one nucleotide away. The CDR3 ends on some other residue instead of the conserved phenylalanine or tryptophan, so this is likely a read error. V and J are TRBV10-1 and TRBJ1-1; possibly TRBD1 for D (5 bases). This CDR3 is built from 13 residues. Trimming left V 5 bases short and J 1 base short, with 8 bases between. Germline CDR1 WNHNN, CDR2 SYGVQD (reference sequence). The CDR3 sequence is CASSSDKNTEAFL. The CDR3 DNA is TGCGCCAGCAGTTCGGACAAGAACACTGAAGCTTTCCTT.

The rearrangement uses TRBV11-2 and TRBJ1-5, with D perhaps TRBD1 (6 bases). Per the germline V gene, CDR1 is SGHAT and CDR2 is FQNNGV. Trimming took 0 bases from V and 9 from J, leaving 15 bases between them. This CDR3 is built from 15 residues. The CDR3, as DNA: TGTGCCAGCAGCTTAGAAATGGGACAAACATCGCCCCAGCATTTT. Translated: CASSLEMGQTSPQHF. The full variable domain, in which reference TRBV11-2 and TRBJ1-5 provide the parts outside the CDR3, is EAGVAQSPRYKIIEKRQSVAFWCNPISGHATLYWYQQILGQGPKLLIQFQNNGVVDDSQLPKDRFSAERLKGVDSTLKIQPAKLEDSAVYLCASSLEMGQTSPQHFGDGTRLSIL.

The gene calls are TRBV5-4 and TRBJ2-3; D is uncertain. This CDR3 is 16 amino acids long. V shed 0 bases and J shed 0 bases, with 11 bases lying between them. The V gene's germline CDR1 is SGHNT and CDR2 YYREEE (reference sequence). The CDR3 DNA sequence: TGTGCCAGCAGCTTGGCCGGGCTAGGTAGCACAGATACGCAGTATTTT. It encodes CASSLAGLGSTDTQYF. Together with reference TRBV5-4 and TRBJ2-3, the CDR3 gives the full variable domain: ETGVTQSPTHLIKTRGQQVTLRCSSQSGHNTVSWYQQALGQGPQFIFQYYREEENGRGNFPPRFSGLQFPNYSSELNVNALELDDSALYLCASSLAGLGSTDTQYFGPGTRLTVL.

V usage is TRBV7-8 and J usage is TRBJ2-7, with TRBD2 matching over 7 bases. The trim removed 5 bases at V and 7 bases at J, leaving 2 bases unmatched. Germline CDR1 SGHVS, CDR2 FQNEAQ. The CDR3 has 11 residues. The CDR3 nucleotides are TGTGCCAGCAGCCTCGGGAGGGAGCAGTACTTC. Residues: CASSLGREQYF.

The chain uses TRBV7-9 and TRBJ1-2, with D uncertain. Germline lookup yields CDR1 SEHNR and CDR2 FQNEAQ (reference sequence). This CDR3 is 14 amino acids long. With 0 bases removed from V and 1 base from J, the gap between germline ends came to 6 bases. This CDR3 reads CASSLAQINYGYTF. CDR3 in DNA: TGTGCCAGCAGCTTAGCCCAAATTAACTATGGCTACACCTTC.

The genes are TRBV5-8 and TRBJ2-1; tentatively, D is TRBD1 (5 bases). Between the trimmed V and J ends, which lost 0 bases and 1 base, there was a span of 8 bases. Germline V gene data show CDR1 as SGHTS and CDR2 as YDEGEE. The CDR3 totals 15 residues. The CDR3 coding sequence is TGTGCCAGCAGCTTGGGCAGGGTATCCTACAATGAGCAGTTCTTC. It encodes CASSLGRVSYNEQFF.

This clone was recorded once. The chain couples TRBV28 to TRBJ2-2; no definite D call. The germline V and J ends were trimmed by 7 bases and 4 bases, with 16 bases remaining between them. The germline CDR1 and CDR2 sequences are MDHEN and SYDVKM. This CDR3 region has 15 residues. The CDR3 loop is CASKTLPSATGELFF. In DNA form, the CDR3 reads TGTGCCAGCAAAACCCTCCCATCGGCCACCGGGGAGCTGTTTTTT.

The chain is built from TRBV7-2 and TRBJ2-2, with D tentatively TRBD2 (5 bases). V was cut by 5 bases and J by 7 bases, with 20 bases left in between. Germline-derived CDR1 and CDR2 are SGHTA and FQGNSA. The CDR3 spans 16 residues. CDR3 DNA: TGTGCCAGCAGCCTCTCTATCGCGATCCGGGGCGGGGAGCTGTTTTTT. The encoded protein is CASSLSIAIRGGELFF. Looking up the rest from reference TRBV7-2 and TRBJ2-2 gives the full variable domain: GAGVSQSPSNKVTEKGKDVELRCDPISGHTALYWYRQSLGQGLEFLIYFQGNSAPDKSGLPSDRFSAERTGGSVSTLTIQRTQQEDSAVYLCASSLSIAIRGGELFFGEGSRLTVL.

The chain has TRBV2 and TRBJ2-3; D is unclear. The V end was cut by 4 bases, the J end by 4 bases, with 6 bases between. Germline CDR1 and CDR2: SNHLY and FYNNEI. The CDR3 contains 12 residues. CDR3 DNA: TGTGCCAGCAGTGTGATGGCAGATACGCAGTATTTT. Residues: CASSVMADTQYF.

The rearrangement uses TRBV4-1 and TRBJ2-3; TRBD1 agrees at 9 bases. The CDR3 extends over 17 amino acids. Trimming cost V 2 bases and J 5 bases; bases outside gene matches: 11. From germline, CDR1 is MGHRA and CDR2 YSYEKL. CDR3: CASSQPQEQGARDTQYF. The CDR3 DNA is TGCGCCAGCAGCCAACCGCAGGAACAGGGGGCGAGAGATACGCAGTATTTT.

The rearrangement joins TRBV5-4 to TRBJ2-5; 11 bases match TRBD2. The DNA end lines up better with TRBJ2-7; the J call may be wrong. The CDR3 has 15 residues. Germline V lookup: CDR1 SGHNT, CDR2 YYREEE (reference sequence). The CDR3: CASSPTSGSLYEQYF. CDR3 coding DNA: TGTGCCAGCAGTCCAACTAGCGGGAGTCTCTACGAGCAGTACTTC.

DNA of the CDR3: TGTGCCAGCAGCTTAGGAAGGAACTACGAGCAGTACTTC. Translated, it gives CASSLGRNYEQYF. The chain couples TRBV7-2 to TRBJ2-7; no clear D gene. Between the trimmed V and J ends, which lost 1 base and 3 bases, there was a span of 7 bases. The germline gives CDR1 SGHTA, CDR2 FQGNSA. This CDR3 is 13 amino acids long.

J is TRBJ2-1 and V is TRBV2, with D possibly called TRBD1 or TRBD2 (7 bases each). The germline V gene has CDR1 SNHLY and CDR2 FYNNEI. This CDR3 is 14 amino acids long. The V and J ends lost 6 bases and 5 bases respectively, with 14 bases between them. CDR3 residues: CASRRGTADNEQFF. Here the CDR3 DNA reads TGTGCCAGCAGGCGGGGGACAGCGGACAATGAGCAGTTCTTC.

This clone was found once. The V and J genes are TRBV2 and TRBJ1-1, with no clear D. The CDR3 is 13 amino acids. Per the germline V gene, CDR1 is SNHLY and CDR2 is FYNNEI. Trimming removed 7 bases at V and 1 base at J, with 10 bases between. This CDR3 is CASNRNENTEAFF. For the CDR3, the DNA is TGTGCCAGCAACCGGAACGAGAACACTGAAGCTTTCTTT. Based on the CDR3 plus reference TRBV2 and TRBJ1-1, the full variable domain is EPEVTQTPSHQVTQMGQEVILRCVPISNHLYFYWYRQILGQKVEFLVSFYNNEISEKSEIFDDQFSVERPDGSNFTLKIRSTKLEDSAMYFCASNRNENTEAFFGQGTRLTVV.

The chain couples TRBV28 to TRBJ1-1; no clear D gene. Germline values: CDR1 MDHEN, CDR2 SYDVKM. This CDR3 is built from 12 residues. V shed 7 bases and J shed 1 base, with 7 bases lying between them. The DNA for the CDR3 is TGTGCCAGCATGATCAGGAACACTGAAGCTTTCTTT. This gives the protein CASMIRNTEAFF. The full variable domain, with the rest looked up from reference TRBV28 and TRBJ1-1, is DVKVTQSSRYLVKRTGEKVFLECVQDMDHENMFWYRQDPGLGLRLIYFSYDVKMKEKGDIPEGYSVSREKKERFSLILESASTNQTSMYLCASMIRNTEAFFGQGTRLTVV.

The chain recombines TRBV9 with TRBJ1-4, with 7 bases fitting TRBD1. The CDR3 is 13 amino acids. The V gene end was trimmed by 6 bases and the J gene end by 10 bases; junction bases not matched to a gene: 9. Per germline, CDR1 SGDLS and CDR2 YYNGEE. This CDR3 reads CASTPGTEGKLFF. The CDR3 DNA reads TGTGCCAGCACCCCCGGGACAGAAGGAAAACTGTTTTTT. The full variable domain, its missing parts supplied by reference TRBV9 and TRBJ1-4, is DSGVTQTPKHLITATGQRVTLRCSPRSGDLSVYWYQQSLDQGLQFLIQYYNGEERAKGNILERFSAQQFPDLHSELNLSSLELGDSALYFCASTPGTEGKLFFGSGTQLSVL.

This chain uses TRBV28 with TRBJ1-4, with D possibly TRBD1 on 6 matching bases. The CDR3 contains 15 residues. The V end was cut by 4 bases, the J end by 3 bases, with 12 bases between. Germline V gene lookup returns CDR1 MDHEN and CDR2 SYDVKM. DNA for the CDR3: TGTGCCAGCAGTTCTGGGGGCTACGCTAATGAAAAACTGTTTTTT. It is translated as CASSSGGYANEKLFF.

The rearrangement links TRBV21-1 to TRBJ2-7; TRBD2 is the table's D call, not checked against the DNA. TRBV21-1 is a pseudogene segment. CDR3 length: 14 amino acids. CDR3 region: CASSGLSGGYEQYF. In DNA, the CDR3 is TGTGCCAGCAGCGGACTTTCGGGGGGCTACGAGCAGTACTTC.